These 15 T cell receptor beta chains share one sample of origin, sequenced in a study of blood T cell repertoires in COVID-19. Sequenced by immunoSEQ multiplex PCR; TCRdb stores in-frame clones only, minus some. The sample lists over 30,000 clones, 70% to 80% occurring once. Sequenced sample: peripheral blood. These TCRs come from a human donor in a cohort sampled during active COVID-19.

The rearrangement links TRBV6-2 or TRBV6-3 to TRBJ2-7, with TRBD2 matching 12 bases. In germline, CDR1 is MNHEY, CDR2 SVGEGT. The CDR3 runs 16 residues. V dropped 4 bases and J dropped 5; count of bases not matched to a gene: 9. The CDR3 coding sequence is TGTGCCAGCAGTTCCAGAACTAGCGGGAGGCCCCACGAGCAGTACTTC. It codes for CASSSRTSGRPHEQYF.

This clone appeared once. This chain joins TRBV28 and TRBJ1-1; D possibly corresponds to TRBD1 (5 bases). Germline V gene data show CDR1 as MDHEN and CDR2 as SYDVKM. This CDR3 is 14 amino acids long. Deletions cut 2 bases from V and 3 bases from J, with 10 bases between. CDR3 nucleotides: TGTGCCAGCAGTTTAGGGGGGATTTACACTGAAGCTTTCTTT. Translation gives CASSLGGIYTEAFF.

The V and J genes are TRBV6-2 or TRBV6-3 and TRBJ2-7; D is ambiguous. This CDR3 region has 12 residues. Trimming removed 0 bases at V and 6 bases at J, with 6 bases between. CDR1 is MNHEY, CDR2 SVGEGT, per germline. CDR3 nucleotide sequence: TGTGCCAGCAGTTACTCCGGTTTCGAGCAGTACTTC. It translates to CASSYSGFEQYF.

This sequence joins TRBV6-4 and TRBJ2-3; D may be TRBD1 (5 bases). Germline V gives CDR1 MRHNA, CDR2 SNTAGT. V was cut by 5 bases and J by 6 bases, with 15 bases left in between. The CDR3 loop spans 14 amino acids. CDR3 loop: CASSPSQGMDTQYF. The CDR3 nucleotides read TGTGCCAGCAGTCCCTCTCAGGGAATGGATACGCAGTATTTT.

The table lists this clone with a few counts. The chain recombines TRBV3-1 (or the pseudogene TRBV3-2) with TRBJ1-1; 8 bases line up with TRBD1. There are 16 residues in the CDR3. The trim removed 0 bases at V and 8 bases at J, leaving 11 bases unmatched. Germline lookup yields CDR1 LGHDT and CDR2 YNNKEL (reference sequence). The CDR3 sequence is CASSQDPTGARSEAFF. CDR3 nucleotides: TGTGCCAGCAGCCAAGATCCGACAGGGGCCCGATCCGAAGCTTTCTTT.

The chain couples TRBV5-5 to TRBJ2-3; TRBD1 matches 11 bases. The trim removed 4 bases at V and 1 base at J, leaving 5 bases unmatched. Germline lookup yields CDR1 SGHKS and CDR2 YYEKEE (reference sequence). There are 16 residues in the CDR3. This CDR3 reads CASSLGTGGGTDTQYF. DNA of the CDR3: TGTGCCAGCAGCCTAGGGACAGGGGGGGGCACAGATACGCAGTATTTT.

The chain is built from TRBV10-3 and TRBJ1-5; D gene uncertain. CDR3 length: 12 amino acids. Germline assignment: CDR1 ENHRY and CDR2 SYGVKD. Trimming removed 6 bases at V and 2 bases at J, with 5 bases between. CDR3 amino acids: CAISPGNQPQHF. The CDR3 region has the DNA TGTGCCATCAGCCCAGGCAATCAGCCCCAGCATTTT.

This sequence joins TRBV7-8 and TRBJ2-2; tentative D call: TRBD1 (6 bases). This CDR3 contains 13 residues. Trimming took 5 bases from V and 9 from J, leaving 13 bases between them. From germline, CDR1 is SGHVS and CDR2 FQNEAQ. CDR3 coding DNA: TGTGCCAGCAGCCCCCGGACAGCTTGGGAGCTGTTTTTT. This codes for CASSPRTAWELFF.

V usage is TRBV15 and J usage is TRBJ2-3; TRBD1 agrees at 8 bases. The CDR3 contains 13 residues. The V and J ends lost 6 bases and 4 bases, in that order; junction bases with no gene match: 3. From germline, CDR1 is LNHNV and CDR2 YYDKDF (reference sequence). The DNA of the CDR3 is TGTGCCACCAGTAGACAGGGGTCAGATACGCAGTATTTT. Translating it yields CATSRQGSDTQYF.

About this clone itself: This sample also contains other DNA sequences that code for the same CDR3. The CDR3 bases are TGTGCCAGCAGCTTAGCAGGGGGCCTCCAAGAGACCCAGTACTTC. Its protein product is CASSLAGGLQETQYF. The chain couples TRBV11-2 to TRBJ2-5; the match to TRBD1 covers 8 bases. With 1 base clipped from V and 1 base from J, the junction kept 2 bases outside the gene matches. This CDR3 has 15 amino acids. Germline CDR1 SGHAT, CDR2 FQNNGV.

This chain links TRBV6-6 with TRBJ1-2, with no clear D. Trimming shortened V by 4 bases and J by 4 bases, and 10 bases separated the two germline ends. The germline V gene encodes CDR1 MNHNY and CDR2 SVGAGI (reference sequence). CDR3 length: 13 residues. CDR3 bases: TGTGCCAGCAGTTTGATGGGGAGCTATGGCTACACCTTC. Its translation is CASSLMGSYGYTF.

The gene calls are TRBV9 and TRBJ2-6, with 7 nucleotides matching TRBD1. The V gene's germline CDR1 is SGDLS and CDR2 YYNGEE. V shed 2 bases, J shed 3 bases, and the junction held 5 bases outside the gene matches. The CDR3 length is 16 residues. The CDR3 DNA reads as TGTGCCAGCAGCGTGAGAGGGGGCGGTGGGGCCAACGTCCTGACTTTC. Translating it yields CASSVRGGGGANVLTF.

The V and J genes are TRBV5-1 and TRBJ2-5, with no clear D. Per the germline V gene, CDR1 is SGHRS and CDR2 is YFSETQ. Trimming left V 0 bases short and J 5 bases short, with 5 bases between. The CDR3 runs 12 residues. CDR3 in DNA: TGCGCCAGCAGCTTGGGTAGCGAGACCCAGTACTTC. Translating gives CASSLGSETQYF.

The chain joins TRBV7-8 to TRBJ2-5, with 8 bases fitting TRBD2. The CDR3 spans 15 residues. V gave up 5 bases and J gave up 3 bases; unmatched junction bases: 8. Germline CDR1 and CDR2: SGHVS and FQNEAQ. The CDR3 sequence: CASSPIELAEETQYF. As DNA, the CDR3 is TGTGCCAGCAGCCCCATAGAACTAGCGGAAGAGACCCAGTACTTC.

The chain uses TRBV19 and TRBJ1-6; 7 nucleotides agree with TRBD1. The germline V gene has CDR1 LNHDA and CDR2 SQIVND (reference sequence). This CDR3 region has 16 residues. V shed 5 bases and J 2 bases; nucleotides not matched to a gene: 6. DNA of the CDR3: TGTGCCAGTAGTTCTAACAGGGGCACCTATAATTCACCCCTCCACTTT. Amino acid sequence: CASSSNRGTYNSPLHF.